Listed below are T cell receptor beta chains from one sample, sequenced in a study of CXCR3-negative and CXCR3-positive naive CD8 T cells. TCRdb reprocessed the 5' RACE reads, keeping one entry per CDR3 protein, no DNA. This repertoire includes approximately 66,000 distinct CDR3 sequences. Sequencing was carried out using naive CXCR3- CD8+ T cells from blood. These receptors were obtained from a human donor in good health. Some clones in this sample may be carry-over from other donors' samples. CDR3s include the opening cysteine and the closing phenylalanine or tryptophan.

v_call,j_call,cdr3_aa
TRBV3-1,TRBJ2-7,CASSFTSGLSSYEQYF
TRBV29-1,TRBJ2-3,CSVELPDSTDTQYF
TRBV12-3/TRBV12-4,TRBJ2-7,CASTRTGFYEQYF
TRBV11-2,TRBJ2-3,CASSLGGLAGDTQYF
TRBV29-1,TRBJ2-2,CSGREERTNTGELFF
TRBV12-5,TRBJ1-5,CASGLVAGDQPQHF
TRBV20-1,TRBJ1-6,CSARQGRDNSPLHF
TRBV7-6,TRBJ2-7,CASSLAAGGRPYEQYF
TRBV9,TRBJ2-1,CASSALEPNEQFF
TRBV12-3/TRBV12-4,TRBJ2-1,CASSFLGADNEQFF
TRBV5-1,TRBJ2-1,CASSLLRQGANEQFF
TRBV5-1,TRBJ2-5,CASSLGPGLLQETQYF
TRBV7-2,TRBJ2-7,CASSPGADYEQYF
TRBV2,TRBJ2-3,CASSVKRGGWTDTQYF
TRBV20-1,TRBJ2-2,CSASEGLAGFTGELFF
TRBV19,TRBJ1-5,CASSIRTGGDQPQHF
TRBV4-1,TRBJ2-5,CASSQDRGQETQYF
TRBV4-3,TRBJ1-5,CASSQDSSNQPQHF
TRBV28,TRBJ2-7,CASSKGGSSYEQYF
TRBV20-1,TRBJ2-7,CSATGQINYEQYF
TRBV6-5,TRBJ2-3,CASRPTGIITDTQYF
TRBV29-1,TRBJ1-2,CSVEAGLRGYTF
TRBV27,TRBJ1-5,CASSPGTGGYQPQHF
TRBV27,TRBJ1-5,CASSPTENQPQHF
TRBV7-2,TRBJ2-1,CASSQTSGGANEQFF
TRBV28,TRBJ2-3,CASRQLSTDTQYF
TRBV28,TRBJ2-7,CASSYRGSYEQYF
TRBV12-3/TRBV12-4,TRBJ2-7,CASSPLLSGPDYEQYF
TRBV7-2,TRBJ2-2,CASSLDLEQGNTGELFF
TRBV6-6,TRBJ1-5,CASRQGVRDQPQHF
TRBV4-1,TRBJ2-1,CASSGPPHDNEQFF
TRBV29-1,TRBJ2-2,CSVEEAGTANTGELFF
TRBV3-1,TRBJ2-1,CASSRLMGDNEQFF
TRBV7-9,TRBJ2-1,CASSLGLRERLSSYNEQFF
TRBV5-5,TRBJ2-7,CASTQGKGAYEQYF
TRBV5-1,TRBJ2-1,CASSLGSGARNEQFF
TRBV7-9,TRBJ2-7,CASSHIPFYEQYF
TRBV6-6,TRBJ1-1,CASSYVATEAFF
TRBV4-1,TRBJ2-7,CASSQDGVNNRGAYEQYF
TRBV28,TRBJ2-7,CASSLAGVPGPEQYF
TRBV7-8,TRBJ2-5,CASTPWERRETQYF
TRBV20-1,TRBJ1-1,CSAEGATEAFF
TRBV15,TRBJ2-5,CATSRVGSETQYF
TRBV12-5,TRBJ2-7,CASGFDIYEQYF
TRBV15,TRBJ1-6,CATSRDRTVYNSPLHF
TRBV15,TRBJ2-7,CATSRDLGDYEQYF
TRBV12-3/TRBV12-4,TRBJ2-1,CASRVCDAGTSAHKEQFF
TRBV25-1,TRBJ2-2,CASSESEIGELFF
TRBV29-1,TRBJ2-2,CSVEDNSGRAGGELFF
TRBV7-9,TRBJ2-5,CASSPWDSETQYF
TRBV21-1,TRBJ1-1,CASSNRQGNREAFF
TRBV12-3/TRBV12-4,TRBJ2-1,CASSPGTRQGNEQFF
TRBV5-1,TRBJ2-1,CASSLAQGGALGEQFF